These T cell receptor beta chains were read from a single sample in a study of cytomegalovirus exposure and HLA in healthy donors. Profiling relied on immunoSEQ multiplex PCR, and the TCRdb table lists in-frame clones only, not all of them. The sample carries about 140,000 clones, about 80% recorded once. The material sequenced was PBMCs. These receptors all come from a woman aged 18-29 years in good health and CMV-seropositive. The CDR3 runs from the conserved cysteine through the conserved F or W. The D gene is left open where the match is weak. The listing skips clone size in some rows; elsewhere it reads once, few, many or a size class.

size: -
D: -
J: TRBJ1-2
V: TRBV5-1
CDR3: CASGPRGGRTSNYGYTF
DNA: TGCGCCAGCGGCCCCCGGGGAGGTCGGACATCTAACTATGGCTACACCTTC

size: -
D: -
J: TRBJ1-1
V: TRBV28
CDR3: CASNRNTEAFF
DNA: TGTGCCAGCAACAGGAACACTGAAGCTTTCTTT

size: -
D: TRBD1
J: TRBJ2-1
V: TRBV7-8
CDR3: CASSLAGWQGVNEQFF
DNA: TGTGCCAGCAGCTTAGCGGGTTGGCAGGGGGTCAATGAGCAGTTCTTC

size: few
D: TRBD1
J: TRBJ1-2
V: TRBV28
CDR3: CASSSPGGQGARSNYGYTF
DNA: TGTGCCAGCAGTTCCCCCGGTGGACAGGGGGCGCGTTCGAACTATGGCTACACCTTC

size: -
D: TRBD1
J: TRBJ2-7
V: TRBV29-1
CDR3: CSVQGQGSTYEQYF
DNA: TGCAGCGTTCAAGGACAGGGATCAACTTACGAGCAGTACTTC

size: -
D: -
J: TRBJ2-2
V: TRBV27
CDR3: CASSLFDSTGELFF
DNA: TGTGCCAGCAGTTTATTCGACAGCACCGGGGAGCTGTTTTTT

size: -
D: -
J: TRBJ1-1
V: TRBV15
CDR3: CATSRSLRYDTEAFF
DNA: TGTGCCACCAGCAGGAGCCTGAGGTACGACACTGAAGCTTTCTTT

size: -
D: -
J: TRBJ1-5
V: TRBV6-6
CDR3: CASSPTANQPQHF
DNA: TGTGCCAGCAGCCCGACAGCGAATCAGCCCCAGCATTTT

size: -
D: TRBD2
J: TRBJ2-1
V: TRBV19
CDR3: CASRLAGARSSYNEQFF
DNA: TGTGCCAGTAGACTAGCGGGGGCGCGAAGCTCCTACAATGAGCAGTTCTTC

size: -
D: -
J: TRBJ2-7
V: TRBV4-1
CDR3: CASSQDYREQYF
DNA: TGCGCCAGCAGCCAAGACTACAGGGAGCAGTACTTC

size: -
D: -
J: TRBJ1-2
V: TRBV30
CDR3: CAWRRGETSGYTF
DNA: TGTGCCTGGAGACGGGGGGAGACTTCTGGCTACACCTTC

size: -
D: TRBD1
J: TRBJ1-1
V: TRBV6-1
CDR3: CASSDRGPWVMDTEAFF
DNA: TGTGCCAGCAGTGACAGGGGGCCGTGGGTAATGGACACTGAAGCTTTCTTT

size: -
D: -
J: TRBJ1-6
V: TRBV6-1
CDR3: CASREVNSYNSPLHF
DNA: TGTGCCAGCAGGGAGGTCAACTCCTATAATTCACCCCTCCACTTT

size: -
D: TRBD2
J: TRBJ2-4
V: TRBV4-1
CDR3: CASSQDAGGDIQYF
DNA: TGCGCCAGCAGCCAAGATGCTGGGGGGGACATTCAGTACTTC

size: once
D: TRBD1
J: TRBJ2-7
V: TRBV30
CDR3: CAWSRGQLIYEQYF
DNA: TGTGCCTGGAGTAGGGGACAGCTAATCTACGAGCAGTACTTC

size: -
D: -
J: TRBJ1-5
V: TRBV18
CDR3: CASSPLGVTSRGNQPQHF
DNA: TGTGCCAGCTCACCTCTCGGCGTGACCTCTCGGGGTAATCAGCCCCAGCATTTT

size: -
D: TRBD2
J: TRBJ2-3
V: TRBV4-2
CDR3: CASSQDLAGADTQYF
DNA: TGTGCCAGCAGCCAAGATCTAGCGGGGGCAGATACGCAGTATTTT

size: once
D: -
J: TRBJ1-1
V: TRBV5-1
CDR3: CASSLVISGRKDLDTEAFF
DNA: TGCGCCAGCAGCTTGGTGATTTCAGGGCGGAAGGATCTAGACACTGAAGCTTTCTTT

size: -
D: TRBD1
J: TRBJ1-6
V: TRBV5-1
CDR3: CASSLGTGNSPLHF
DNA: TGCGCCAGCAGCTTAGGGACAGGCAATTCACCCCTCCACTTT

size: once
D: TRBD1
J: TRBJ1-4
V: TRBV28
CDR3: CASSLGGQSNEKLFF
DNA: TGTGCCAGCAGTTTAGGGGGACAGTCTAATGAAAAACTGTTTTTT

size: few
D: TRBD1
J: TRBJ2-1
V: TRBV14
CDR3: CASKGTGGFNEQFF
DNA: TGTGCCAGCAAGGGGACAGGTGGATTCAATGAGCAGTTCTTC

size: -
D: TRBD1
J: TRBJ2-5
V: TRBV6-1
CDR3: CASSASPTGGKTQYF
DNA: TGTGCCAGCAGTGCCTCCCCCACAGGGGGAAAGACCCAGTACTTC

size: -
D: -
J: TRBJ1-4
V: TRBV10-3
CDR3: CAISGSREKLFF
DNA: TGTGCCATCAGTGGATCGAGGGAAAAACTGTTTTTT

size: few
D: -
J: TRBJ2-1
V: TRBV6-5
CDR3: CASSYLSGAASEQFF
DNA: TGTGCCAGCAGTTATCTCTCTGGGGCAGCGAGTGAGCAGTTCTTC

size: -
D: TRBD2
J: TRBJ2-6
V: TRBV5-1
CDR3: CASSGGTSSGANVLTF
DNA: TGCGCCAGCAGTGGGGGGACTAGCTCTGGGGCCAACGTCCTGACTTTC

size: -
D: -
J: TRBJ1-3
V: TRBV29-1
CDR3: CSASAGSGNTIYF
DNA: TGCAGCGCCTCGGCGGGGTCCGGAAACACCATATATTTT

size: -
D: TRBD1
J: TRBJ2-7
V: TRBV27
CDR3: CASSPRDRGFNEQYF
DNA: TGTGCCAGCAGTCCCCGGGACAGGGGGTTCAACGAGCAGTACTTC

size: -
D: -
J: TRBJ1-4
V: TRBV6-6
CDR3: CASSSARGGKEGKLFF
DNA: TGTGCCAGCAGTTCCGCACGTGGGGGGAAAGAGGGAAAACTGTTTTTT

size: -
D: -
J: TRBJ1-6
V: TRBV11-2
CDR3: CASTLHSSYNSPLHF
DNA: TGTGCCAGCACCCTACACAGCTCCTATAATTCACCCCTCCACTTT

size: few
D: TRBD2
J: TRBJ2-5
V: TRBV2
CDR3: CASRPGTSGTQYF
DNA: TGTGCCAGCAGACCCGGGACTAGTGGGACCCAGTACTTC

size: -
D: TRBD2
J: TRBJ2-3
V: TRBV7-2
CDR3: CASSRLTSGGTDTQYF
DNA: TGTGCCAGCAGCCGACTGACTAGCGGGGGCACAGATACGCAGTATTTT

size: -
D: -
J: TRBJ1-1
V: TRBV6-5
CDR3: CASISRGGGYTEAFF
DNA: TGTGCCAGCATTTCTCGGGGGGGTGGATACACTGAAGCTTTCTTT

size: -
D: -
J: TRBJ2-1
V: TRBV9
CDR3: CASSAFRLDSLGEQFF
DNA: TGTGCCAGCAGCGCCTTTAGACTAGACTCTTTGGGTGAGCAGTTCTTC

size: -
D: TRBD1
J: TRBJ1-5
V: TRBV18
CDR3: CASSPQTGGGNQPQHF
DNA: TGTGCCAGCTCACCACAAACAGGGGGAGGCAATCAGCCCCAGCATTTT

size: -
D: -
J: TRBJ1-2
V: TRBV9
CDR3: CASSPRTQGGYTF
DNA: TGTGCCAGCAGCCCCCGGACCCAGGGAGGCTACACCTTC

size: few
D: TRBD1
J: TRBJ2-5
V: TRBV6-1
CDR3: CASRKTGAGETQYF
DNA: TGTGCCAGCAGGAAGACAGGGGCCGGGGAGACCCAGTACTTC

size: -
D: TRBD1
J: TRBJ2-3
V: TRBV29-1
CDR3: CSVEKEDRGTDTQYF
DNA: TGCAGCGTTGAAAAGGAAGACAGGGGCACAGATACGCAGTATTTT

size: -
D: TRBD1
J: TRBJ2-6
V: TRBV4-1
CDR3: CASSQRTGAISGANVLTF
DNA: TGCGCCAGCAGCCAAAGGACAGGGGCAATCTCTGGGGCCAACGTCCTGACTTTC

size: -
D: -
J: TRBJ2-3
V: TRBV11-2
CDR3: CASSLVPGLRGTDTQYF
DNA: TGTGCCAGCAGCTTAGTACCGGGACTTCGGGGCACAGATACGCAGTATTTT

size: -
D: -
J: TRBJ2-7
V: TRBV19
CDR3: CASSIASSGIYEQYF
DNA: TGTGCCAGTAGTATAGCGAGTAGCGGCATCTACGAGCAGTACTTC

size: -
D: -
J: TRBJ1-3
V: TRBV6-1
CDR3: CASSERHQTRNTIYF
DNA: TGTGCCAGCAGTGAGAGACACCAGACCCGAAACACCATATATTTT

size: -
D: TRBD1
J: TRBJ2-7
V: TRBV28
CDR3: CASSLATGSIYEQYF
DNA: TGTGCCAGCAGTTTGGCGACAGGGTCGATCTACGAGCAGTACTTC

size: -
D: -
J: TRBJ2-7
V: TRBV6-6
CDR3: CASSYAGFGLYEQYF
DNA: TGTGCCAGCAGTTACGCGGGATTCGGACTCTACGAGCAGTACTTC

size: -
D: -
J: TRBJ2-1
V: TRBV30
CDR3: CAWSAGTPYNEQFF
DNA: TGTGCCTGGAGTGCCGGGACACCTTACAATGAGCAGTTCTTC

size: -
D: -
J: TRBJ1-2
V: TRBV28
CDR3: CASSPDRNYGYTF
DNA: TGTGCCAGCAGCCCTGACAGGAACTATGGCTACACCTTC

size: -
D: TRBD1
J: TRBJ1-2
V: TRBV7-6
CDR3: CASSLGGWGTDKRGGSYTF
DNA: TGTGCCAGCAGCTTAGGGGGTTGGGGGACAGATAAACGAGGAGGTAGCTACACCTTC

size: -
D: -
J: TRBJ1-1
V: TRBV14
CDR3: CASSINMNTEAFF
DNA: TGTGCCAGCAGCATAAACATGAACACTGAAGCTTTCTTT

size: -
D: -
J: TRBJ2-5
V: TRBV28
CDR3: CASSSPYKQETQYF
DNA: TGTGCCAGCAGCTCCCCATACAAACAAGAGACCCAGTACTTC

size: -
D: -
J: TRBJ2-7
V: TRBV7-2
CDR3: CASSLVNYEQYF
DNA: TGTGCCAGCAGCTTAGTTAACTACGAGCAGTACTTC

size: -
D: -
J: TRBJ2-1
V: TRBV4-3
CDR3: CASSPHIDQGNEQFF
DNA: TGCGCCAGCAGCCCACACATCGACCAGGGCAATGAGCAGTTCTTC

size: -
D: -
J: TRBJ2-3
V: TRBV1
CDR3: CTSNVWGGVSTDTQYF
DNA: TGCACCAGCAACGTCTGGGGGGGGGTTAGCACAGATACGCAGTATTTT

size: once
D: -
J: TRBJ1-5
V: TRBV5-6
CDR3: CASRYYLDGGNQPQHF
DNA: TGTGCCAGCCGCTACTATCTCGACGGAGGCAATCAGCCCCAGCATTTT

size: -
D: -
J: TRBJ2-2
V: TRBV4-2
CDR3: CASSQDMTLPRTGELFF
DNA: TGTGCCAGCAGCCAAGATATGACACTGCCCCGCACCGGGGAGCTGTTTTTT

size: -
D: TRBD2
J: TRBJ2-3
V: TRBV11-2
CDR3: CASSLVRSGGPDTQYF
DNA: TGTGCCAGCAGCTTAGTGCGGAGCGGGGGGCCAGATACGCAGTATTTT

size: -
D: TRBD1
J: TRBJ2-3
V: TRBV6-1
CDR3: CASSHGTGKTDTQYF
DNA: TGTGCCAGCAGTCATGGGACAGGGAAAACAGATACGCAGTATTTT

size: -
D: TRBD2
J: TRBJ2-1
V: TRBV19
CDR3: CASSILAGGNNEQFF
DNA: TGTGCCAGTAGTATTCTAGCGGGGGGGAATAATGAGCAGTTCTTC

size: -
D: TRBD1
J: TRBJ1-2
V: TRBV27
CDR3: CASSPSHGQAVDGYTF
DNA: TGTGCCAGCAGTCCATCCCACGGACAGGCCGTGGATGGCTACACCTTC

size: few
D: -
J: TRBJ2-1
V: TRBV5-1
CDR3: CASSLVQSSYNEQFF
DNA: TGCGCCAGCAGCTTGGTACAGAGCTCCTACAATGAGCAGTTCTTC

size: few
D: TRBD2
J: TRBJ2-7
V: TRBV5-1
CDR3: CASSPRAGGGYEQYF
DNA: TGCGCCAGCAGCCCGAGGGCGGGGGGCGGCTACGAGCAGTACTTC

size: -
D: TRBD2
J: TRBJ2-1
V: TRBV5-1
CDR3: CASSSSGEVLNEQFF
DNA: TGCGCCAGCAGCTCTAGCGGGGAGGTTCTCAATGAGCAGTTCTTC